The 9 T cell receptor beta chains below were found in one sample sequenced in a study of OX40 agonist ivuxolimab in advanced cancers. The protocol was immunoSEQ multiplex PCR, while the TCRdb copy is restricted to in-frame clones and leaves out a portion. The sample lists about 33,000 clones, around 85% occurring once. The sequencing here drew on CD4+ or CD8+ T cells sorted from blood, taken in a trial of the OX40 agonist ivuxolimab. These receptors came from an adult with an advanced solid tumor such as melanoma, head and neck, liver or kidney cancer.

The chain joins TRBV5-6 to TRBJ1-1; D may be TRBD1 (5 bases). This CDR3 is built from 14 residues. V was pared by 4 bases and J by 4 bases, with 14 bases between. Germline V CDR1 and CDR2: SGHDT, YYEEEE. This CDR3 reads CASSPGLGGTEAFF. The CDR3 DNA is TGTGCCAGCAGCCCAGGGCTTGGGGGCACTGAAGCTTTCTTT.

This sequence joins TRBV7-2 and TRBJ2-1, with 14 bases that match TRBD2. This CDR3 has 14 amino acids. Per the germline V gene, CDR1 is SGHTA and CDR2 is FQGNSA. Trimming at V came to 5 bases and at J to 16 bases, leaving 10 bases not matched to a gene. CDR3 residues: CASSTGLAGGTIFF. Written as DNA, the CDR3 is TGTGCCAGCAGCACCGGACTAGCGGGGGGCACGATATTCTTC.

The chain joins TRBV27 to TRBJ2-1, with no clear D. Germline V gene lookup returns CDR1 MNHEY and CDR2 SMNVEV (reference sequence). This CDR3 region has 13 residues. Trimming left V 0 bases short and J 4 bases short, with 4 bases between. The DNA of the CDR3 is TGTGCCAGCAGTTTATCCCTTTACAATGAGCAGTTCTTC. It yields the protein CASSLSLYNEQFF.

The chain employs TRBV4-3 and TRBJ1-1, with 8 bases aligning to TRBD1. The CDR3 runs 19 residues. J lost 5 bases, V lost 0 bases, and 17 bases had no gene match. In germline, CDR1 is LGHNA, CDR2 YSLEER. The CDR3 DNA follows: TGCGCCAGCAGCCAAGATGTGGGCAGGGGGCAGGTAGGCGAAACTGAAGCTTTCTTT. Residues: CASSQDVGRGQVGETEAFF.

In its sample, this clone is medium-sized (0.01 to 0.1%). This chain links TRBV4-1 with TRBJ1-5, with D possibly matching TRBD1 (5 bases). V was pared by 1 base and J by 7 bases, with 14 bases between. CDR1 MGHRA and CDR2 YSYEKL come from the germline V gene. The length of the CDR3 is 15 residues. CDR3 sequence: CASSQVSGGGQPQHF. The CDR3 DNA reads TGCGCCAGCAGCCAAGTGTCCGGGGGAGGCCAGCCCCAGCATTTT.

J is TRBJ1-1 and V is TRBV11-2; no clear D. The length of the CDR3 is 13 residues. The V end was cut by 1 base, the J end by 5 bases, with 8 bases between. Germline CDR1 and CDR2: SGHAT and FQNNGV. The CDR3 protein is CASSLGSATEAFF. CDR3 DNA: TGTGCCAGCAGCTTAGGGAGCGCGACTGAAGCTTTCTTT.

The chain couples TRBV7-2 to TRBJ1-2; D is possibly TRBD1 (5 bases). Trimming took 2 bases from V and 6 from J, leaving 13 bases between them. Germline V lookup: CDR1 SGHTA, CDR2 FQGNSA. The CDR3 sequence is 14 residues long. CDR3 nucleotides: TGTGCCAGCAGCTTACAGGGCCGGGGGGATGGCTACACCTTC. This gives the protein CASSLQGRGDGYTF.

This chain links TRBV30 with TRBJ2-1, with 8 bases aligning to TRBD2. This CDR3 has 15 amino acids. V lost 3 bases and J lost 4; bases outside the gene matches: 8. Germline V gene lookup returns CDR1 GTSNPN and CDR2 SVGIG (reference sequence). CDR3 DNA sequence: TGTGCCTGGAGGATTAAGCGGGGGCCGTACAATGAGCAGTTCTTC. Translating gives CAWRIKRGPYNEQFF.

The CDR3 DNA is TGTGCCAGCAGCCAAACTCCAACCAGGGATCCGAGAAACACCATATATTTT. Amino acid sequence: CASSQTPTRDPRNTIYF. The V call is TRBV4-2, the J call TRBJ1-3, with a weak D call TRBD1 (5 bases). This CDR3 spans 17 amino acids. Germline V gene data show CDR1 as LGHNA and CDR2 as YNFKEQ. V dropped 2 bases and J dropped 5 bases, with 19 bases sitting between them.